The 12 T cell receptor beta chains presented below share a single source sample, sequenced in a study of radiotherapy plus CTLA-4 blockade in lung cancer. The repertoire was sequenced with immunoSEQ multiplex PCR; TCRdb's copy has only in-frame clones and lacks some. Of tens of thousands of clones in the sample, roughly 77% were seen once. Sample: peripheral blood, taken from a patient treated with radiotherapy plus ipilimumab. These receptors were taken from a human donor with non-small cell lung cancer that progressed on radiotherapy plus ipilimumab.

V gene TRBV5-1 combines with J gene TRBJ2-1; possibly TRBD2 for D (5 bases). Germline V gene sequence: CDR1 SGHRS, CDR2 YFSETQ. Trimming cost V 9 bases and J 5 bases, with 18 bases left between them. The CDR3 length is 14 residues. CDR3 region: CATCPDGNDNEQFF. The DNA of the CDR3 is TGCGCCACCTGCCCGGACGGGAACGACAATGAGCAGTTCTTC.

In DNA form, the CDR3 reads TGTGCCAGCAGCCCCCAGGGGAGGGGGGCCCAAGAGACCCAGTACTTC. As protein: CASSPQGRGAQETQYF. The chain joins TRBV27 to TRBJ2-5; possible D gene TRBD2, 7 bases. Deletions cut 6 bases from V and 1 base from J, with 18 bases between. The germline V gene encodes CDR1 MNHEY and CDR2 SMNVEV (reference sequence). There are 16 residues in the CDR3.

This rearrangement joins TRBV19 to TRBJ1-3; no firm D call. The V end was cut by 4 bases, the J end by 4 bases, with 11 bases between. Germline lookup yields CDR1 LNHDA and CDR2 SQIVND (reference sequence). The length of the CDR3 is 14 residues. CDR3 sequence (DNA): TGTGCCAGTAGTACGGACTTGATCGGAAACACCATATATTTT. Protein product: CASSTDLIGNTIYF.

The chain couples TRBV5-1 to TRBJ2-3; 9 positions agree with TRBD1. J gave up 0 bases and V 5 bases, and 10 bases lay outside the gene matches. This CDR3 has 17 amino acids. The germline gives CDR1 SGHRS, CDR2 YFSETQ. The CDR3 DNA reads TGCGCCAGCAGAACAGGTGGAGGGACAGGGAGCACAGATACGCAGTATTTT. Its protein is CASRTGGGTGSTDTQYF.

The chain uses TRBV15 and TRBJ1-6; D is undetermined. The CDR3 loop spans 14 amino acids. V was trimmed by 5 bases and J by 7 bases, leaving 12 bases between them. In germline, CDR1 is LNHNV, CDR2 YYDKDF (reference sequence). This CDR3 is CATSARVVNSPLHF. The DNA of the CDR3 is TGTGCCACCAGCGCGCGGGTTGTAAATTCACCCCTCCACTTT. The complete variable domain, with remaining parts taken from reference TRBV15 and TRBJ1-6, reads DAMVIQNPRYQVTQFGKPVTLSCSQTLNHNVMYWYQQKSSQAPKLLFHYYDKDFNNEADTPDNFQSRRPNTSFCFLDIRSPGLGDTAMYLCATSARVVNSPLHFGNGTRLTVT.

The gene calls are TRBV12-5 and TRBJ2-2; 8 nucleotides line up with TRBD2. V dropped 5 bases and J dropped 4; count of bases not matched to a gene: 0. Germline-derived CDR1 and CDR2 are LGHNT and FRNRAP. The CDR3 spans 13 residues. CDR3 in DNA: TGTGCTAGTGGTCGGGGGGGCACCGGGGAGCTGTTTTTT. Translating it yields CASGRGGTGELFF.

V and J are TRBV7-2 and TRBJ2-1, with 14 nucleotides matching TRBD2. Per germline, CDR1 SGHTA and CDR2 FQGNSA. With V trimmed by 5 bases and J by 9 bases, 6 bases remained unmatched. The CDR3 is 15 residues long. CDR3 protein: CASSPGGLAGVEQFF. In DNA form, the CDR3 reads TGTGCCAGCAGCCCAGGGGGACTAGCGGGGGTTGAGCAGTTCTTC. The entire variable domain, with the rest obtained from reference TRBV7-2 and TRBJ2-1, is as follows: GAGVSQSPSNKVTEKGKDVELRCDPISGHTALYWYRQSLGQGLEFLIYFQGNSAPDKSGLPSDRFSAERTGGSVSTLTIQRTQQEDSAVYLCASSPGGLAGVEQFFGPGTRLTVL.

The chain has TRBV29-1 and TRBJ1-4; D is unresolved. Germline assignment: CDR1 SQVTM and CDR2 ANQGSEA. CDR3 length: 12 residues. Trimming stripped 4 bases from V and 8 bases from J, with 11 bases between. The CDR3 DNA follows: TGCAGCGTTGCGGGTAAGGAAGAAAAACTGTTTTTT. Translated, it gives CSVAGKEEKLFF.

This chain joins TRBV19 and TRBJ1-4; TRBD1 matches at 7 bases. From germline, CDR1 is LNHDA and CDR2 SQIVND (reference sequence). V lost 4 bases to trimming and J lost 3 bases; unmatched junction nucleotides: 5. The CDR3 contains 15 residues. CDR3 region: CASSSTGDPNEKLFF. Written as DNA, the CDR3 is TGTGCCAGTAGTAGCACAGGGGACCCTAATGAAAAACTGTTTTTT.

A few counts support this clone. CDR3 region: CASSYVSSSYNEQFF. CDR3 DNA sequence: TGTGCCAGCAGTTACGTTAGTAGCTCCTACAATGAGCAGTTCTTC. The rearrangement uses TRBV6-6 and TRBJ2-1; D remains unclear. The CDR3 sequence is 15 residues long. The V end was cut by 2 bases, the J end by 0 bases, with 8 bases between. The germline V gene encodes CDR1 MNHNY and CDR2 SVGAGI (reference sequence).

The chain combines TRBV9 with TRBJ2-5; TRBD2 agrees at 9 bases. Germline V CDR1 and CDR2: SGDLS, YYNGEE. The CDR3 is 16 residues long. The J segment lost 3 bases and the V segment lost 3 bases, leaving 9 bases of the junction unmatched. The CDR3: CASSALSGGPKETQYF. The CDR3 DNA sequence: TGTGCCAGCAGCGCCTTGAGCGGGGGGCCTAAAGAGACCCAGTACTTC.

The chain has TRBV27 and TRBJ1-1; D is ambiguous. V lost 7 bases, J lost 8 bases, and 17 bases lay in between. Per germline, CDR1 MNHEY and CDR2 SMNVEV (reference sequence). This CDR3 spans 13 amino acids. For the CDR3, the DNA is TGTGCCAGCAAATCCTCGAGGGTTTTCGAAGCTTTCTTT. Translation: CASKSSRVFEAFF.